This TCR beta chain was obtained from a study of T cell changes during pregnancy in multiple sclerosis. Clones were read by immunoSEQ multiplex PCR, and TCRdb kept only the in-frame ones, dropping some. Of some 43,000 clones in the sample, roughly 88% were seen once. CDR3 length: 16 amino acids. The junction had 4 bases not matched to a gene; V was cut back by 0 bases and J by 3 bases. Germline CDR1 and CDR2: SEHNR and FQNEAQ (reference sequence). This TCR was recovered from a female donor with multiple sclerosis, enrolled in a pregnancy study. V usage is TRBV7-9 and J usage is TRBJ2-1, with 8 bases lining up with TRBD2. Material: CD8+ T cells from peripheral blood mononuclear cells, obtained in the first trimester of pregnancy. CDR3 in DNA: TGTGCCAGCAGCTTAGCCCGGGCGGGAGGCTACAATGAGCAGTTCTTC. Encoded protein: CASSLARAGGYNEQFF.